The entry that follows covers one T cell receptor (beta chain) sequence. This clone was observed a few times. It lacks a known antigen. Per-base quality was not reported, and no clone a single base away is much larger than it. In the prospective study, participants were 18 to 89 years old, resided in 24 geographic areas of the United States, and were enrolled through a virtual design. In the prospective study, cohorts were assigned on the basis of participant-reported clinical history obtained from a screening survey and a study questionnaire. Each participant in the prospective study had whole blood, serum and a nasopharyngeal or oropharyngeal swab collected by mobile phlebotomists. Participants in the prospective study had the option to provide additional blood draws and questionnaires over an approximately 2-month period. Before DNA extraction, prospective study blood samples were shipped either frozen or at room temperature.

The source of the sample is a study of blood T cell repertoires in COVID-19 (dated by TCRdb to about 2020). Concerning the study at large: Samples from collaborators originated in the United States, Italy and Spain and spanned both the acute and convalescent phases of COVID-19. The prospective study material was composed of cDNA or gDNA derived from T cells, B-cell-depleted T cells, or PBMCs. Subjects who had been exposed to COVID-19, were actively infected with it, or had recovered from it provided the deeply sampled blood TCRbeta repertoires that made up the dataset. The repertoires were released in a freely available public database intended as a resource for research on the immune response to SARS-CoV-2. Samples came from the ongoing ImmuneRACE study (first 160 participants) plus 1,254 subjects from 6 global collaborators. Sample metadata almost always included a de-identified subject ID, COVID-19 status, age in years and sex. Where available, HLA class I and class II types were obtained from metadata supplied by the sample provider rather than from assay-based typing.

V was cut back by 4 bases and J by 5 bases, leaving a gap of 5 bases between them. From the cysteine through the phenylalanine, the CDR3 covers 11 amino acids. Only the CDR3 DNA is retained, 33 bases long and in frame from the first base. Taken from the germline V gene, the CDR1 and CDR2 loops are SGHAT and FQNNGV. The immunoSEQ Assay, a bias-controlled multiplex PCR, was used to amplify TCRbeta CDR3 regions from genomic DNA. From the authors' description of their analysis: The number of nucleated cells in each sample was estimated from the amplification of reference gene primers within the assay. To quantify the absolute abundance of each unique TCRbeta CDR3 rearrangement, sequence reads were collapsed and filtered. For each sample, productive Simpson clonality was calculated by taking the square root of Simpson's diversity index across productive rearrangements. TCRdb re-hosts the immuneACCESS table, in-frame sequences only. Its copies lack some clones; in the studies checked, an unresolved V gene accounts for under half of them, and the cause for the rest is not known. Clone size and V and J calls were adopted from that table, with D and trimming inferred from the DNA. The sample has a few hundred thousand clones on record, roughly 85% of them singletons. The top ten hold 3% to 4% of the sample.

Study-wide findings and limitations: How much clinical and demographic metadata was included differed by source and by participant, and the metadata was provided uncurated.

This chain is built from TRBV11-2 and TRBJ1-1; the D gene is not confidently resolved. The source is a woman in her thirties or forties with acute COVID-19. Sequencing was performed on PBMCs or T cells enriched from blood (not recorded which). The DNA reads TGTGCCAGCAGCTCACAAACTGAAGCTTTCTTT. It translates to CASSSQTEAFF.